Listed here is a single TCR beta chain. This entry belongs to a study of OX40 agonist ivuxolimab in advanced cancers. This CDR3 contains 15 residues. The V gene lost 8 bases and the J gene lost 0 bases, with 16 bases spanning the gap. The germline CDR1 and CDR2 sequences are MNHEY and SVGAGI. Sequencing was performed with immunoSEQ multiplex PCR; in TCRdb, only in-frame clones are kept and a portion is missing. The sample has over 100,000 clones, approximately 90% seen once. The TCR comes from an adult with an advanced solid tumor such as melanoma, head and neck, liver or kidney cancer. The sample in question was CD4+ or CD8+ T cells sorted from blood, obtained in a trial of the OX40 agonist ivuxolimab. The gene calls are TRBV6-5 and TRBJ1-1, with a possible D match to TRBD1 (6 bases). This CDR3 reads CASSDRSAMNTEAFF. CDR3 in DNA: TGTGCCAGCTCCGACAGGTCCGCCATGAACACTGAAGCTTTCTTT.